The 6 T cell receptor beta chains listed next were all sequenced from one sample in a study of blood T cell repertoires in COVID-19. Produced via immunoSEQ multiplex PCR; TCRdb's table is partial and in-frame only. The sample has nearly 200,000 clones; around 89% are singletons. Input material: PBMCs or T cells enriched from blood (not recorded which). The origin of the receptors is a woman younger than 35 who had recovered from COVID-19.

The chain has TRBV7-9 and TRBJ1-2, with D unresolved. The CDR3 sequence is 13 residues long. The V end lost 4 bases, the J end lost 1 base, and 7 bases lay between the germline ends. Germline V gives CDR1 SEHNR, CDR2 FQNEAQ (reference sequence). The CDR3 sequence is CASSSPDNYGYTF. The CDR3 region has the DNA TGTGCCAGCAGCTCCCCAGATAACTATGGCTACACCTTC.

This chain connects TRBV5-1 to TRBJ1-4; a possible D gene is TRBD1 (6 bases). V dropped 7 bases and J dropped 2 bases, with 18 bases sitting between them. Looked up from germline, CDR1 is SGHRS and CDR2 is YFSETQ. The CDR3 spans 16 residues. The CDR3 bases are TGCGCCAGCCAGCGTGGGGGGGCGCTCACTAATGAAAAACTGTTTTTT. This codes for CASQRGGALTNEKLFF.

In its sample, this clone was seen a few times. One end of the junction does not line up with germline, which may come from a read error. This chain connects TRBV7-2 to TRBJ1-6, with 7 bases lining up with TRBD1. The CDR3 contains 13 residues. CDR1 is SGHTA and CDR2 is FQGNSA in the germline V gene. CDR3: CASSLYDREVMDF. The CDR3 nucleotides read TGTGCCAGCAGCCTATACGACAGGGAGGTTATGGACTTT.

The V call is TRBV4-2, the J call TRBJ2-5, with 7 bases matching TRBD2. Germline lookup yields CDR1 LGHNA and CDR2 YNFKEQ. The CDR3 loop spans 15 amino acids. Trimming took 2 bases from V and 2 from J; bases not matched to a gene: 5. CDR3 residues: CASSQRWGGQETQYF. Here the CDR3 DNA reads TGTGCCAGCAGCCAAAGGTGGGGGGGGCAAGAGACCCAGTACTTC.

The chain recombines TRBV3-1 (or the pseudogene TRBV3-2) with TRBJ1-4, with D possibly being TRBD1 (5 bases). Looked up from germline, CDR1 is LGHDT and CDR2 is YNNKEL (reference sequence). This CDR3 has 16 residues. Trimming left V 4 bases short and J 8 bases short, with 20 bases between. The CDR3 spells CASSPFKGQGLEKLFF. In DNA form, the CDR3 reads TGTGCCAGCAGCCCGTTCAAAGGGCAGGGTCTCGAAAAACTGTTTTTT.

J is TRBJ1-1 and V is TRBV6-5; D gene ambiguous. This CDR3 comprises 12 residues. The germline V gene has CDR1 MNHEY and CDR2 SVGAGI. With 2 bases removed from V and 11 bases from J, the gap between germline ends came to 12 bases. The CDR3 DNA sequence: TGTGCCAGCAGTTACGTCGGGAGGGAGGCTTTCTTT. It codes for CASSYVGREAFF.